One TCR beta chain is described in this entry. As yet, its antigen is unknown. Germline assignment: CDR1 MNHNS and CDR2 SASEGT. V was pared by 10 bases and J by 2 bases, with 15 bases between. The CDR3 sequence is 13 residues long. The source of the sample is a study of shared clonotypes between healthy human individuals. Broader study findings: With few donors, the genetic and exposure-history diversity represented was limited. It was expected that sequencing depth would affect clonotype sharing among donors. Clonotypes shared by all four sorted-subset donors had higher generation probabilities than non-shared clonotypes.

TCRdb's copy holds only in-frame clones and misses some; the assay was immunoSEQ multiplex PCR. Among a few hundred thousand clones listed, 95% to 96% were seen once. CD45RO-negative cells were positively selected for CCR7, leaving out terminally differentiated effector memory CD45RA+ cells. The chain combines TRBV6-1 with TRBJ2-7; a possible D gene is TRBD1 (6 bases). The sample taken for sequencing was naive CD8+ T cells sorted from blood. The sequence derives from a woman in her twenties or thirties in good health. The CDR3 nucleotides read TGTGCCACCCTGGGGGCGCGGACCTACGAGCAGTACTTC. This gives the protein CATLGARTYEQYF.